Below, 15 T cell receptor beta chains from the same sample are listed, as sequenced in a study of blood T cell repertoires in COVID-19. TCRdb's copy holds only in-frame clones and misses some; the assay was immunoSEQ multiplex PCR. Among around 54,000 clones listed, roughly 90% were seen once. The sequenced sample consisted of peripheral blood. The receptor set was obtained from a human donor in a cohort sampled during active COVID-19.

Details on this clone: This same CDR3 is encoded by further DNA sequences in the sample. In DNA, the CDR3 is TGTGCCAGTTCAAGGGGCTACGAGCAGTACTTC. Translation: CASSRGYEQYF. The J gene is TRBJ2-7, the V gene TRBV11-2, with TRBD1 as a possible D gene (5 bases). Germline loops: CDR1 SGHAT, CDR2 FQNNGV. The CDR3 is 11 amino acids. V dropped 9 bases and J dropped 3 bases, with 9 bases sitting between them.

This rearrangement joins TRBV7-8 to TRBJ2-1; possible D gene TRBD1, 5 bases. The germline gives CDR1 SGHVS, CDR2 FQNEAQ. V dropped 1 base and J dropped 0 bases, with 10 bases sitting between them. The CDR3 is 16 residues long. The CDR3 DNA follows: TGTGCCAGCAGCTTAGTTCAGGGTAGCTCCTACAATGAGCAGTTCTTC. Residues: CASSLVQGSSYNEQFF.

V is TRBV7-9 and J is TRBJ2-1; possible D gene TRBD2, 5 bases. Per the germline V gene, CDR1 is SEHNR and CDR2 is FQNEAQ (reference sequence). The CDR3 length is 16 residues. Between the trimmed V and J ends, which lost 2 bases and 3 bases, there was a span of 14 bases. The CDR3 here is CASSLRLTGLYNEQFF. The CDR3 DNA follows: TGTGCCAGCAGCTTACGACTCACTGGACTCTACAATGAGCAGTTCTTC. Combining the CDR3 with reference TRBV7-9 and TRBJ2-1 gives the whole variable domain DTGVSQNPRHKITKRGQNVTFRCDPISEHNRLYWYRQTLGQGPEFLTYFQNEAQLEKSRLLSDRFSAERPKGSFSTLEIQRTEQGDSAMYLCASSLRLTGLYNEQFFGPGTRLTVL.

V is TRBV5-8 and J is TRBJ1-1; D is perhaps TRBD1 (5 bases). The V gene's germline CDR1 is SGHTS and CDR2 YDEGEE. Trimming pared 4 bases from V and 3 bases from J, leaving 16 bases between. This CDR3 has 15 residues. For the CDR3, the DNA is TGTGCCAGCAGCCCCCTGCGCGGAGGGGACACTGAAGCTTTCTTT. Amino acid sequence: CASSPLRGGDTEAFF.

V is TRBV10-3 and J is TRBJ1-2, with 10 bases fitting TRBD1. From germline, CDR1 is ENHRY and CDR2 SYGVKD. With V trimmed by 6 bases and J by 6 bases, 7 bases remained unmatched. The CDR3 contains 14 residues. CDR3 sequence: CAIRTGTGVDGYTF. In DNA, the CDR3 is TGTGCCATCAGGACCGGGACAGGGGTGGATGGCTACACCTTC.

This clone was recorded a few times. The J gene is TRBJ2-1, the V gene TRBV19, with a weak D call TRBD2 (5 bases). This CDR3 has 13 amino acids. Germline V lookup: CDR1 LNHDA, CDR2 SQIVND (reference sequence). The CDR3 bases are TGTGCGGCGAGCCCCCGGGGCTACAATGAGCAGTTCTTC. As protein: CAASPRGYNEQFF.

V usage is TRBV10-3 and J usage is TRBJ2-7, with D perhaps matching TRBD2 (6 bases). This CDR3 is built from 15 residues. Looked up from germline, CDR1 is ENHRY and CDR2 is SYGVKD. The V end was cut by 8 bases, the J end by 2 bases, with 19 bases between. The CDR3 sequence is CAIAAAGSRAYEQYF. The CDR3 DNA follows: TGTGCCATCGCAGCTGCGGGAAGTCGGGCCTACGAGCAGTACTTC.

This rearrangement joins TRBV4-3 to TRBJ1-2; TRBD1 matches 7 bases. Germline CDR1 is LGHNA and CDR2 is YSLEER. CDR3 size: 14 residues. V dropped 3 bases and J dropped 4; count of bases not matched to a gene: 5. Here the CDR3 reads CASSQGTVAYGYTF. The DNA for the CDR3 is TGCGCCAGCAGCCAGGGGACAGTTGCCTATGGCTACACCTTC.

This CDR3 is CASSLGAYGYTF. DNA for the CDR3: TGTGCCAGCAGTCTGGGGGCTTATGGCTACACCTTC. The gene calls are TRBV3-1 (or the pseudogene TRBV3-2) and TRBJ1-2, with D possibly TRBD1 on 6 matching bases. Trimming cost V 6 bases and J 5 bases, with 10 bases left between them. Looked up from germline, CDR1 is LGHDT and CDR2 is YNNKEL (reference sequence). The CDR3 sequence is 12 residues long.

The rearrangement links TRBV7-9 to TRBJ2-7; TRBD1 matches 7 bases. There are 16 residues in the CDR3. Looked up from germline, CDR1 is SEHNR and CDR2 is FQNEAQ (reference sequence). Trimming cost V 1 base and J 3 bases; bases outside gene matches: 9. The CDR3 loop is CASSLVGRDRDYEQYF. DNA for the CDR3: TGTGCCAGCAGCTTAGTGGGGAGAGACAGGGACTACGAGCAGTACTTC.

The chain recombines TRBV11-2 with TRBJ2-1; 8 nucleotides line up with TRBD2. The CDR3 contains 16 residues. V lost 2 bases, J lost 8 bases, and 11 bases stayed unmatched. Germline-derived CDR1 and CDR2 are SGHAT and FQNNGV. CDR3 in DNA: TGTGCCAGCAGCTTAACGTCGGGAGGGCCCGCCGATGAGCAGTTCTTC. Protein product: CASSLTSGGPADEQFF.

The V gene is TRBV7-2, the J gene TRBJ2-1; TRBD1 aligns across 10 bases. Trimming at V came to 2 bases and at J to 4 bases, leaving 14 bases not matched to a gene. Germline CDR1 SGHTA, CDR2 FQGNSA. This CDR3 is 19 amino acids long. CDR3 region: CASSLRGTWTGGMYNEQFF. In nucleotides, the CDR3 is TGTGCCAGCAGCTTACGGGGAACCTGGACAGGGGGTATGTACAATGAGCAGTTCTTC.

The chain has TRBV7-2 and TRBJ2-1, with 9 bases aligning to TRBD2. Germline V gives CDR1 SGHTA, CDR2 FQGNSA. The CDR3 is made up of 17 amino acids. V trimming: 0 bases; J trimming: 7 bases; junction bases outside the gene matches: 10. This CDR3 reads CASSLALKLAGFNEQFF. DNA of the CDR3: TGTGCCAGCAGCTTAGCGCTAAAACTAGCGGGCTTTAATGAGCAGTTCTTC.

The chain links TRBV11-2 to TRBJ2-2; TRBD1 aligns across 9 bases. CDR3 size: 16 residues. CDR1 and CDR2 (germline): SGHAT, FQNNGV. V shed 7 bases and J 7 bases; nucleotides not matched to a gene: 13. CDR3 nucleotide sequence: TGTGCCAGCAACCTGATAGGGACAGGGAGTAGCGGGGAGCTGTTTTTT. It yields the protein CASNLIGTGSSGELFF.

The J gene is TRBJ2-5, the V gene TRBV5-1, with TRBD2 matching 10 bases. This CDR3 is built from 14 residues. Trimming took 5 bases from V and 4 from J; bases not matched to a gene: 5. In germline, CDR1 is SGHRS, CDR2 YFSETQ. Written as DNA, the CDR3 is TGCGCCAGCAGGGTGGCTAGCGGGAGAGAGACCCAGTACTTC. Amino acids: CASRVASGRETQYF.